This T cell receptor beta chain was captured by sequencing in a study of blood T cells in healthy people across ages. Combining a sample-barcoded 5' primer with a J-beta primer mix, a second PCR ran for 7 to 11 cycles. TCRdb re-called the 5' RACE reads through MiXCR, storing one row per CDR3 protein. The sample has 700,000 to 850,000 distinct CDR3 sequences, less than 70% seen once; the top ten hold approximately 40%. CDR1 SGHTA and CDR2 FQGNSA come from the germline V gene. This CDR3 region has 15 residues. This clonotype was recorded a few times. At one end, the junction sequence differs from germline, possibly due to a read error.

The chain carries TRBV7-2 and TRBJ1-1; 10 bases map to TRBD1. This TCR was recovered from an elderly man in good health. The sequencing input was blood. The CDR3 nucleotides read TGTGCCAGCAGCGTGGACAGGGGGTTGAACGCTGAAGCTTTCTTT. Its translation is CASSVDRGLNAEAFF.